This T cell receptor beta chain originates from a study of cytomegalovirus exposure and HLA in healthy donors. These donors counted as nominally healthy when sampled, but unrecorded immune exposures were likely. CDR3 size: 21 residues. With 3 bases clipped from V and 1 base from J, the junction kept 12 bases outside the gene matches. Germline lookup yields CDR1 MGHRA and CDR2 YSYEKL. In the PCR, 60 Vbeta and 13 Jbeta primers were used. Profiling relied on immunoSEQ multiplex PCR, and the TCRdb table lists in-frame clones only, not all of them. The table has nearly 200,000 clones, approximately 78% seen once. Findings and limits, study-wide: A later examination showed that TCR association rates differed by HLA locus, with DRB1 most and HLA-C fewest. Among the sequence variants, a highly shared cluster was likely an artifact of sequencing. Earlier findings revealed that most TCR beta V segments proved productive either about 87% or about 30% of the time.

A note on this clone: Its antigen is still unknown.

The source material was PBMCs. The rearrangement joins TRBV4-1 to TRBJ2-2; TRBD2 aligns across 15 bases. The TCR comes from a woman aged 45-65 years in good health and CMV-seropositive. The CDR3 region is CASSHPRLGLAGGRNTGELFF. In DNA, the CDR3 is TGCGCCAGCAGCCATCCCCGGCTGGGACTAGCGGGAGGAAGGAACACCGGGGAGCTGTTTTTT.